This entry is about one T cell receptor beta chain. It lacks a known antigen. The record has no base qualities; no much larger clone is one base away. The data stem from a study of T cell responses to AZD1222 COVID-19 vaccine listed by TCRdb under 2021. Turning to the overall study: TCR sequencing was performed for some 250 trial participants, of whom 200 to 220 were given two doses of AZD1222 and approximately 25 were given two doses of MenACWY control vaccine. Trial participants were enrolled by age into 18-55, 56-69 and 70-plus year subgroups, with approximately 150, 30 and 60 TCR-sequenced participants respectively.

The CDR3 regions of human TCRbeta chains were subjected to immunosequencing. For the original study's pipeline: TCRs in the repertoires were compared against a reference library of SARS-CoV-2-specific TCRs that had been generated with the MIRA antigen-specificity platform. Breadth meant the fraction of unique TCRs that were SARS-CoV-2-associated, whereas depth meant the fraction of total T cells that were SARS-CoV-2-associated. Using the MIRA data, each spike-specific TCR was assigned both to the spike region to which the TCR was reactive and to a CD4 or CD8 class. Log10-transformed breadth and depth values were compared by one-way ANOVA with Sidak's multiple comparisons tests. Drawn from immuneACCESS, this table holds only the in-frame rearrangements with V and J called that TCRdb kept. Clones are partly lost; checked studies trace under half to an unresolved V gene and leave the rest unexplained. V and J calls and clone size are given by that table; D and trimming were obtained from the DNA. For this sample the table gives about 77,000 clones, of which under 95% were detected only once. Of the sample, around 5.1% is held by the ten largest clones.

Study-wide conclusions, independent of this receptor: Because no day 14 peak-response samples were available, the repertoires could be characterized only after the peak T cell response. After two AZD1222 doses, spike-specific TCR breadth and depth were significantly higher than at day 0 and than in MenACWY recipients. Epitopes outside the regions mutated in the B.1.351 and B.1.1.7 variants were reportedly recognized by nearly half of the unique spike-specific TCRs. The vaccine-associated CD4 TCRs covered the entire spike protein, and the dominant responses fell in regions 160-218 and 743-854. Conclusions about previously exposed vaccinees were limited because only six or seven AZD1222 recipients were SARS-CoV-2 seropositive at baseline. Participants were mostly white British, with more females than males. The authors suggested clonal diversity may have been underestimated. The 56-69-year group was small, and its depth increase did not reach significance, likely because of low power.

CDR1 MNHEY and CDR2 SVGAGI are derived from the germline V gene. Measured from the cysteine to the phenylalanine, the CDR3 is 15 residues long. Only the CDR3 portion is preserved as DNA: 45 bases, with reading frame beginning at the first base. Trimming leaves V shorter by 6 bases and J shorter by 6 bases, with the junction holding 9 bases beyond the gene matches. Read against the paper, the sample's time point label means: about 28 days (+/-7) after the second vaccine dose. Because spike-specific TCR depth and breadth did not differ between the two schedules, AZD1222 recipients who got a second dose at roughly 4 weeks were pooled with those who got a second dose at roughly 12 weeks. Vaccinee samples were obtained from the UK trials COV001 and COV002, which included a single-blind randomized controlled phase 2/3 trial of AZD1222 (ChAdOx1 nCoV-19) in healthy adults. For TCRbeta chain sequencing, PBMC samples were collected from trial participants at day 0 and at day 28 after the second dose.

This clonotype originated in an adult who received the AZD1222 COVID-19 vaccine. The chain is assembled from TRBV6-5 and TRBJ2-3; TRBD2 matches 10 bases in the middle. The sequencing here drew on peripheral blood, taken 28 days after the second AZD1222 dose. The DNA sequence follows: TGTGCCAGCAGATCACTAGCGGGAAGCTCGGATACGCAGTATTTT. Translated, this is CASRSLAGSSDTQYF.